Below, 27 T cell receptor beta chains from the same sample are listed, as sequenced in a study of vaccination and CD4 T cells after COVID-19. Cultured CD4+ T-cell DNA underwent Oncomine TCR Beta short-read sequencing. Via MiXCR, TCRdb re-called the PCR reads, giving one row per CDR3 protein. The sample has several thousand distinct CDR3 sequences; approximately 48% are singletons. Treatment of the sample: approximately 11-day PBMC culture with coronavirus spike peptide pools or control peptides (ViraFEST assay). No antigen is known for these receptors. Material: CD4+ T cells from blood, cultured in vitro. These receptor sequences come from a human donor who had recovered from COVID-19.

Judged by abundance, this clonotype is medium-sized. The chain combines TRBV5-6 with TRBJ2-7, with 7 bases that match TRBD1. V trimming: 4 bases; J trimming: 3 bases; junction bases outside the gene matches: 4. The CDR3 consists of 13 residues. The V gene's germline CDR1 is SGHDT and CDR2 YYEEEE. This CDR3 is CASSRWDSYEQYF. The CDR3 region has the DNA TGTGCCAGCAGCCGCTGGGACAGCTACGAGCAGTACTTC.

The chain uses TRBV6-1 and TRBJ2-7; D not resolved. The germline V gene has CDR1 MNHNS and CDR2 SASEGT. With 5 bases removed from V and 4 bases from J, the gap between germline ends came to 9 bases. This CDR3 has 12 amino acids. The CDR3 sequence is CASSRAQYEQYF. The CDR3 DNA is TGTGCCAGCAGTAGGGCTCAGTACGAGCAGTACTTC.

This clonotype showed up just a few times. The rearrangement links TRBV7-9 to TRBJ1-2; D unresolved. V dropped 0 bases and J dropped 0 bases, with 5 bases sitting between them. CDR1 is SEHNR and CDR2 is FQNEAQ in the germline V gene (reference sequence). This CDR3 is built from 14 residues. The CDR3 loop is CASSLASANYGYTF. The CDR3 DNA sequence: TGTGCCAGCAGCTTAGCTTCGGCTAACTATGGCTACACCTTC.

V and J are TRBV11-3 and TRBJ1-1; 8 bases match TRBD1. V shed 5 bases and J 2 bases; nucleotides not matched to a gene: 10. The CDR3 totals 16 residues. Germline V lookup: CDR1 SGHNT, CDR2 YENEEA. The CDR3 DNA follows: TGTGCCAGCAGCCCCCGATGGCAGGGGGCCAACACTGAAGCTTTCTTT. It encodes CASSPRWQGANTEAFF.

This clonotype came up a few times. The chain is built from TRBV21-1 and TRBJ1-5; the table's TRBD1 call for D was not verified on the DNA. TRBV21-1 is a recognized pseudogene. The CDR3 sequence is 17 residues long. The CDR3 protein is CASSLGPPLRCNQPQHF. CDR3 DNA: TGTGCCAGCAGCCTGGGACCCCCCTTGAGGTGCAATCAGCCCCAGCATTTT.

This chain links TRBV12-3 or TRBV12-4 with TRBJ1-2, with a tentative D call TRBD1 (5 bases). The length of the CDR3 is 12 residues. Deletions cut 0 bases from V and 12 bases from J, with 11 bases between. The CDR3, as DNA: TGTGCCAGCAGTTTAGCCCTGGGGCCGGACACCTTC. Protein product: CASSLALGPDTF.

The sample holds a few counts of this clonotype. The rearrangement joins TRBV7-6 to TRBJ1-3; 8 positions agree with TRBD1. CDR3 length equals 15 residues. V trimming: 5 bases; J trimming: 7 bases; junction bases outside the gene matches: 10. In germline, CDR1 is SGHVS, CDR2 FNYEAQ. In DNA, the CDR3 is TGTGCCAGCAGCCCCGGTACAGGGGGTAGCAACACCATATATTTT. Its translation: CASSPGTGGSNTIYF.

The chain joins TRBV7-2 to TRBJ2-7; a weak D match, TRBD1 (5 bases). The V gene lost 2 bases and the J gene lost 7 bases, with 9 bases spanning the gap. The CDR3 is 12 amino acids. Germline V gene data show CDR1 as SGHTA and CDR2 as FQGNSA. The CDR3 sequence: CASSLRGGEQYF. The CDR3 DNA reads as TGTGCCAGCAGCTTAAGGGGCGGAGAGCAGTACTTC.

V usage is TRBV5-6 and J usage is TRBJ1-2; tentatively, D is TRBD1 (5 bases). Germline lookup yields CDR1 SGHDT and CDR2 YYEEEE. The CDR3 has 14 residues. V dropped 1 base and J dropped 4 bases, with 11 bases sitting between them. The CDR3 nucleotides are TGTGCCAGCAGCTTGCGTCGGGGGTTCTATGGCTACACCTTC. Residues: CASSLRRGFYGYTF.

The chain employs TRBV20-1 and TRBJ2-7; D unclear. Deletions cut 3 bases from V and 4 bases from J, with 19 bases between. The CDR3 is made up of 15 amino acids. Germline-derived CDR1 and CDR2 are DFQATT and SNEGSKA (reference sequence). CDR3 amino acids: CSARGAPGPTYEQYF. In nucleotides, the CDR3 is TGCAGTGCTAGGGGCGCCCCGGGCCCTACTTACGAGCAGTACTTC.

This clonotype was seen a few times. The chain has TRBV6-1 and TRBJ1-2, with TRBD1 matching over 10 bases. Germline loops: CDR1 MNHNS, CDR2 SASEGT. The trim removed 6 bases at V and 4 bases at J, leaving 8 bases unmatched. The CDR3 totals 15 residues. The CDR3 is CASSQGQGLPYGYTF. CDR3 sequence (DNA): TGTGCCAGCAGCCAGGGACAGGGGTTACCCTATGGCTACACCTTC.

The V gene is TRBV10-1, the J gene TRBJ1-1; D unclear. Between the trimmed V and J ends, which lost 3 bases and 3 bases, there was a span of 14 bases. This CDR3 has 15 amino acids. The germline CDR1 and CDR2 sequences are WNHNN and SYGVQD (reference sequence). CDR3 region: CASSDSRLGDTEAFF. The CDR3 DNA reads TGCGCCAGCAGTGACTCTCGTTTGGGAGACACTGAAGCTTTCTTT.

This clonotype was picked up a small number of times. This chain connects TRBV6-5 to TRBJ1-2; D may be TRBD1 (5 bases). V was shortened by 3 bases and J by 8 bases, with 13 bases between the two germline ends. Germline-derived CDR1 and CDR2 are MNHEY and SVGAGI. This CDR3 has 13 residues. CDR3 in DNA: TGTGCCAGCAGTTATGGGGGGTCCGGCGGCTACACCTTC. This encodes CASSYGGSGGYTF.

In regard to this clonotype: Sequence at one end of the junction differs from germline and may be a read error. V and J are TRBV7-2 and TRBJ1-2; D is ambiguous. This CDR3 contains 12 residues. Germline loops: CDR1 SGHTA, CDR2 FQGNSA. The DNA of the CDR3 is TGTGTCAGCAGCCCGGGAGTGGGTGGCTACACCTTC. Its protein product is CVSSPGVGGYTF.

V gene TRBV6-2 or TRBV6-3 combines with J gene TRBJ1-2; TRBD1 matches at 9 bases. Per germline, CDR1 MNHEY and CDR2 SVGEGT. This CDR3 region has 15 residues. V was pared by 5 bases and J by 4 bases, with 8 bases of the junction left unmatched. The CDR3 DNA sequence: TGTGCCAGCAGTACAACAGGGGGCATAGGCTATGGCTACACCTTC. This encodes CASSTTGGIGYGYTF.

The chain joins TRBV2 to TRBJ1-6; D remains ambiguous. The CDR3 runs to 13 residues. Trimming removed 6 bases at V and 0 bases at J, with 3 bases between. CDR1 and CDR2 (germline): SNHLY, FYNNEI. The CDR3 DNA follows: TGTGCCAGCAGGGGCTCCTATAATTCACCCCTCCACTTT. Residues: CASRGSYNSPLHF.

This clonotype has just a few counts. The chain's CDR3 is CASSLGTGLNYEQYF. CDR3 bases: TGTGCCAGCAGTTTAGGGACAGGGTTAAACTACGAGCAGTACTTC. V and J are TRBV27 and TRBJ2-7, with TRBD1 identical over 9 bases. This CDR3 is built from 15 residues. Trimming removed 2 bases from V and 3 bases from J; junction bases left unmatched: 5. CDR1 MNHEY and CDR2 SMNVEV come from the germline V gene (reference sequence).

In this sample, this clonotype turned up once. The chain recombines TRBV20-1 with TRBJ1-2, with D unclear. CDR3 length: 12 residues. In germline, CDR1 is DFQATT, CDR2 SNEGSKA (reference sequence). V was cut by 2 bases and J by 8 bases, with 12 bases left in between. The CDR3: CSARRVVGGYTF. The DNA for the CDR3 is TGCAGTGCTAGAAGGGTTGTAGGCGGCTACACCTTC.

This clonotype has only a few counts. This chain uses TRBV24-1 with TRBJ1-2, with unresolved D. V was clipped by 5 bases and J by 7 bases, with 13 bases between them. This CDR3 has 13 amino acids. Germline CDR1 reads KGHDR; CDR2 reads SFDVKD. The CDR3 region has the DNA TGTGCCACCAGTGCCAATTATCTGTCTGGCTACACCTTC. Its translation is CATSANYLSGYTF.

The chain has TRBV18 and TRBJ1-1, with 7 bases matching TRBD1. This CDR3 region has 13 residues. The trim removed 4 bases at V and 8 bases at J, leaving 7 bases unmatched. Germline-derived CDR1 and CDR2 are KGHSH and LQKENI. In DNA form, the CDR3 reads TGTGCCAGCTCACGGGAGACAGGGCCGGAAGCTTTCTTT. Amino acid sequence: CASSRETGPEAFF.

This chain connects TRBV29-1 to TRBJ1-2, with 8 bases matching TRBD1. Trimming cost V 7 bases and J 3 bases; bases outside gene matches: 10. The CDR3 covers 14 residues. Germline lookup yields CDR1 SQVTM and CDR2 ANQGSEA. CDR3 protein: CSGEFGQGDYGYTF. The CDR3 nucleotides are TGCAGCGGAGAATTCGGACAGGGCGACTATGGCTACACCTTC.

This clonotype was counted only a few times. The chain links TRBV7-9 to TRBJ1-2, with 9 positions matching TRBD1. V shed 0 bases and J 6 bases; nucleotides not matched to a gene: 2. The CDR3 is 14 amino acids. Germline-derived CDR1 and CDR2 are SEHNR and FQNEAQ (reference sequence). The CDR3 DNA follows: TGTGCCAGCAGCTTAGCTACAGGGGGCAATGGCTACACCTTC. It yields the protein CASSLATGGNGYTF.

This chain connects TRBV7-9 to TRBJ1-6, with 7 bases that match TRBD1. The germline gives CDR1 SEHNR, CDR2 FQNEAQ (reference sequence). The junction had 3 bases not matched to a gene; V was cut back by 5 bases and J by 5 bases. The CDR3 consists of 14 residues. The CDR3 DNA is TGTGCCAGCAGCCTACAGGGGAATAATTCACCCCTCCACTTT. It yields the protein CASSLQGNNSPLHF.

This clonotype was detected once. The rearrangement joins TRBV7-2 to TRBJ2-2; TRBD1 agrees at 7 bases. Unmatched junction bases numbered 12, after V lost 6 bases and J lost 8 bases. The germline CDR1 and CDR2 sequences are SGHTA and FQGNSA. CDR3 length: 15 residues. Here the CDR3 DNA reads TGTGCCAGCAGACATGACAGGGTTCCGTCAGGGGAGCTGTTTTTT. Amino acid sequence: CASRHDRVPSGELFF.

This clonotype was seen a handful of times. The rearrangement uses TRBV7-2 and TRBJ1-2; tentatively, D is TRBD1 (5 bases). V lost 3 bases and J lost 5, with 16 bases in between. The CDR3 sequence is 15 residues long. Germline CDR1 and CDR2: SGHTA and FQGNSA. The CDR3 here is CASSFDPGRPYGYTF. The CDR3 nucleotides are TGTGCCAGCAGCTTTGACCCGGGACGGCCGTATGGCTACACCTTC. The full variable domain, in which reference TRBV7-2 and TRBJ1-2 provide the parts outside the CDR3, is GAGVSQSPSNKVTEKGKDVELRCDPISGHTALYWYRQSLGQGLEFLIYFQGNSAPDKSGLPSDRFSAERTGGSVSTLTIQRTQQEDSAVYLCASSFDPGRPYGYTFGSGTRLTVV.

The chain has TRBV29-1 and TRBJ2-1, with D maybe TRBD1 (5 bases). Germline-derived CDR1 and CDR2 are SQVTM and ANQGSEA. The V and J ends lost 7 bases and 15 bases respectively, with 19 bases between them. The CDR3 covers 11 residues. CDR3 residues: CSADPQGMGFF. The CDR3 nucleotides read TGCAGCGCGGACCCCCAGGGTATGGGGTTCTTC.

This clonotype was detected a few times. The genes are TRBV6-5 and TRBJ1-1, with 8 nucleotides matching TRBD1. The trim removed 4 bases at V and 1 base at J, leaving 5 bases unmatched. Germline CDR1 and CDR2: MNHEY and SVGAGI. The CDR3 spans 15 residues. CDR3 DNA sequence: TGTGCCAGCAGTTGGGACAGGAGCTGGAACACTGAAGCTTTCTTT. Translated: CASSWDRSWNTEAFF.